This is a list of T cell receptor beta chains from one sample in a study of vaccination and CD4 T cells after COVID-19. TCRdb re-called the PCR reads with MiXCR, one entry per CDR3 protein. This repertoire shows approximately 19,000 distinct CDR3 sequences, 70% to 80% found once; its top ten account for 4.5% to 7%. The antigens for these receptors are not known. The sequencing sample was made of CD4+ T cells from blood, cultured in vitro. These receptors were taken from a human donor who had recovered from COVID-19. CDR3s include the opening cysteine and the closing phenylalanine or tryptophan. The order of the fields is V gene, J gene, clone size, D gene, CDR3 DNA, CDR3 protein. A D gene is named only where the DNA matches it firmly. A row's size may be missing; if present it is once, few, many or a size class.

TRBV27	TRBJ2-7	NA	NA	TGTGCCAGCAGTTTAATTACCAGGAGCTCCTACGAGCAGTACTTC	CASSLITRSSYEQYF
TRBV6-1	TRBJ1-2	NA	NA	TGTGCCAGCAGTGTCGCCGAACCCTATGGCTACACCTTC	CASSVAEPYGYTF
TRBV11-2	TRBJ2-5	NA	TRBD1	TGTGCCAGCGGACAGGGGCGAGAGACCCAGTACTTC	CASGQGRETQYF
TRBV7-2	TRBJ1-2	NA	NA	TGTGCCAGCAGCCTGGGGCAGGGATCTAATGGCTACACCTTC	CASSLGQGSNGYTF
TRBV2	TRBJ2-3	NA	NA	TGTGCCACCGCTGGACTAATCGTCACAGATACGCAGTATTTT	CATAGLIVTDTQYF
TRBV19	TRBJ1-2	NA	NA	TGTGCCACCTCCTTGGGGCTTAACTATGGCTACACCTTC	CATSLGLNYGYTF
TRBV12-3/TRBV12-4	TRBJ1-2	NA	NA	TGTGCCAGCAGTTTTGGCAGAGACTATGGCTACACCTTC	CASSFGRDYGYTF
TRBV6-2/TRBV6-3	TRBJ2-5	once	NA	TGTGCCAGCAGTAAGGGGAGGCCTGCCCTACACCAAGAGACCCAGTACTTC	CASSKGRPALHQETQYF
TRBV6-5	TRBJ1-2	NA	NA	TGTGCCAGCAGTTACTCCCGGACGATTCTCTATGGCTACACCTTC	CASSYSRTILYGYTF
TRBV15	TRBJ2-2	NA	TRBD2	TGTGCCACCAGACAAGCGGGAACCACCGGGGAGCTGTTTTTT	CATRQAGTTGELFF
TRBV7-9	TRBJ2-1	NA	TRBD2	TGTGCCGGTGGGGGGGGAGACAATGAGCAGTTCTTC	CAGGGGDNEQFF
TRBV5-1	TRBJ2-1	NA	TRBD2	TGCGCCAGCAGAGATAGCGGGACCTACCCCTCCTACAATGAGCAGTTCTTC	CASRDSGTYPSYNEQFF
TRBV7-9	TRBJ2-3	few	NA	TGTGCCAGCAGCTTAACGGGATCGTGGGATACGCAGTATTTT	CASSLTGSWDTQYF
TRBV7-2	TRBJ1-1	NA	NA	TGCGCCAGCAGCCATGAGAGAACTGAAGCTTTCTTT	CASSHERTEAFF
TRBV19	TRBJ2-7	NA	TRBD1	TGTGCCAGTAGGGGGGACAGATTGCAGTACTTC	CASRGDRLQYF
TRBV20-1	TRBJ2-1	NA	TRBD2	TGCAGTGCTAGTGGGCTAGCGGGAGTAGGCAATGAGCAGTTCTTC	CSASGLAGVGNEQFF
TRBV19	TRBJ1-2	NA	NA	TGTGCCAGTAGTACCGATGGCAGGGGCTACACCTTC	CASSTDGRGYTF
TRBV7-9	TRBJ1-1	few	NA	TGTGCCAGCTCCTCTCCGGGGACTGAAGCTTTCTTT	CASSSPGTEAFF
TRBV7-2	TRBJ1-5	NA	TRBD1	TGTGCCAGCAGCACGCAGGGGGCAAGCAATCAGCCCCAGCATTTT	CASSTQGASNQPQHF
TRBV6-2/TRBV6-3	TRBJ2-2	once	NA	TGTGCCAGCAGTTATCGGGAGTACACCGGGGAGCTGTTTTTT	CASSYREYTGELFF
TRBV24-1	TRBJ1-5	few	TRBD1	TGTGCCACCAGTGAAACAGGGGGCTGGCATAGCAATCAGCCCCAGCATTTT	CATSETGGWHSNQPQHF
TRBV7-2	TRBJ1-2	NA	NA	TGTGCCACCGACGGGGGGAGTAACTATGGCTACACCTTC	CATDGGSNYGYTF
TRBV7-2	TRBJ2-1	NA	NA	TGTGCCAGCAGCCTTCCCTACAAGCCCTACAATGAGCAGTTCTTC	CASSLPYKPYNEQFF
TRBV7-3	TRBJ1-5	NA	TRBD1	TGTGCCAGCAGCGAAACAGGGGGGTATCAGCCCCAGCATTTT	CASSETGGYQPQHF
TRBV20-1	TRBJ2-7	NA	NA	TGCAGTGCTCGCCACTACGAGCAGTACTTC	CSARHYEQYF
TRBV20-1	TRBJ1-2	NA	NA	TGCAGTGCTAGTTTAAGAAACTCCAACTATGGCTACACCTTC	CSASLRNSNYGYTF
TRBV11-2	TRBJ2-6	NA	TRBD2	TGTGCCAGCAACGGGGGGGCCGGGGCCAACGTCCTGACTTTC	CASNGGAGANVLTF
TRBV28	TRBJ1-6	NA	NA	TGTGCCAGCAGTTTCAGGACAACGGGAAATTCACCCCTCCACTTT	CASSFRTTGNSPLHF
TRBV20-1	TRBJ1-6	NA	NA	TGCAGTGCCCGGGTCTCAGGGAATTCACCCCTCCACTTT	CSARVSGNSPLHF
TRBV7-3	TRBJ1-1	NA	NA	TGTGCCAGCAGCTCAGACGGGAACACTGAAGCTTTCTTT	CASSSDGNTEAFF
TRBV6-4	TRBJ1-3	NA	TRBD1	TGTGCCAGCAGTGACTGGGACAGGAGAGGGGAGTCTGGAAACACCATATATTTT	CASSDWDRRGESGNTIYF
TRBV7-2	TRBJ2-7	NA	NA	TGTGCCAGCAGCTTAAGGGATAACGAGCAGTACTTC	CASSLRDNEQYF
TRBV23-1	TRBJ2-4	NA	NA	TGCGCCAGCAGTCCGGAAAACATTCAGTACTTC	CASSPENIQYF
TRBV7-2	TRBJ1-1	NA	TRBD1	TGTGCCAGCAGAAACCAGGGACAGTTGAACACTGAAGCTTTCTTT	CASRNQGQLNTEAFF
TRBV20-1	TRBJ1-2	NA	NA	TGCAGTGCTCTCAGATATGGCTACACCTTC	CSALRYGYTF
TRBV19	TRBJ2-7	NA	TRBD1	TGTGCCAGTAGCCGAGGGGGCACGGTATACGAGCAGTACTTC	CASSRGGTVYEQYF
TRBV28	TRBJ1-3	NA	NA	TGTGCCAGCGGGGAGGGAAACACCATATATTTT	CASGEGNTIYF
TRBV24-1	TRBJ2-2	NA	TRBD1	TGTGCCACCAGTGACCAGGGACAGGGCAACACCGGGGAGCTGTTTTTT	CATSDQGQGNTGELFF
TRBV20-1	TRBJ1-6	once	TRBD1	TGCAGTGCTAGAGCGCGGACAGGGTTTAATGCACCCCTCCACTTT	CSARARTGFNAPLHF